Listed below are T cell receptor beta chains from one sample, sequenced in a study of Tregs in tolerant kidney transplant recipients. Method: immunoSEQ multiplex PCR; TCRdb's copy keeps in-frame clones and lacks some. The sample carries tens of thousands of clones, 90% to 95% recorded once. Specimen: CD4+ T cells from blood (PBMCs), collected 12 months after the transplant. These receptors all come from a human patient who received a combined kidney and bone marrow transplant. Some T cells may be transferred from the graft donor. The CDR3 runs from the conserved cysteine through the conserved F or W. Each record gives: V gene, J gene, clone size, CDR3 protein. The size of a clone is reported for some rows only, either as once, few or many, or as a class for expanded clones.

v_call: TRBV7-3; j_call: TRBJ2-1; clone_size: NA; cdr3_aa: CASSLGTGYDEQFF
v_call: TRBV11-3; j_call: TRBJ2-3; clone_size: NA; cdr3_aa: CASRAYEGDTQYF
v_call: TRBV5-1; j_call: TRBJ2-7; clone_size: NA; cdr3_aa: CASSPGLAAPYEQYF
v_call: TRBV19; j_call: TRBJ2-2; clone_size: NA; cdr3_aa: CASRPNRGRGTGELFF
v_call: TRBV11-2; j_call: TRBJ2-1; clone_size: NA; cdr3_aa: CASSLYSSRGFYNEQFF
v_call: TRBV5-6; j_call: TRBJ1-2; clone_size: NA; cdr3_aa: CASSFGTGTGIYGYTF
v_call: TRBV2; j_call: TRBJ1-3; clone_size: few; cdr3_aa: CASSEDRRNTIYF
v_call: TRBV7-2; j_call: TRBJ2-3; clone_size: NA; cdr3_aa: CASSLWTSGKTGATDTQYF
v_call: TRBV19; j_call: TRBJ2-7; clone_size: NA; cdr3_aa: CASRQRTSGGGYEQYF
v_call: TRBV7-2; j_call: TRBJ2-7; clone_size: NA; cdr3_aa: CASSLKGTAYEQYF
v_call: TRBV18; j_call: TRBJ2-3; clone_size: NA; cdr3_aa: CASSSGGTDTQYF
v_call: TRBV28; j_call: TRBJ1-5; clone_size: NA; cdr3_aa: CASSHLLRGGNQPQHF
v_call: TRBV5-8; j_call: TRBJ2-3; clone_size: NA; cdr3_aa: CASSMEGPDTQYF
v_call: TRBV14; j_call: TRBJ2-7; clone_size: NA; cdr3_aa: CASSQGAEGTVSYEQYF
v_call: TRBV5-5; j_call: TRBJ2-7; clone_size: NA; cdr3_aa: CASSAQPGTGGDPQEQYF
v_call: TRBV18; j_call: TRBJ2-2; clone_size: NA; cdr3_aa: CASSPHPTVGELFF
v_call: TRBV10-3; j_call: TRBJ1-2; clone_size: NA; cdr3_aa: CAISEQTYGYTF
v_call: TRBV7-2; j_call: TRBJ2-5; clone_size: NA; cdr3_aa: CASSIGYRDSQETQYF
v_call: TRBV18; j_call: TRBJ2-7; clone_size: NA; cdr3_aa: CASSPTSGTNYEQYF
v_call: TRBV18; j_call: TRBJ2-7; clone_size: once; cdr3_aa: CASSPPSGYEQYF
v_call: TRBV4-1; j_call: TRBJ2-7; clone_size: NA; cdr3_aa: CASSPDRLADSYEQYF
v_call: TRBV7-7; j_call: TRBJ2-5; clone_size: NA; cdr3_aa: CASSLSGGKQETQYF
v_call: TRBV7-2; j_call: TRBJ1-2; clone_size: NA; cdr3_aa: CASSFGLGGYGYTF
v_call: TRBV4-1; j_call: TRBJ1-2; clone_size: NA; cdr3_aa: CASSPGEGQGLHGYTF
v_call: TRBV6-1; j_call: TRBJ2-1; clone_size: NA; cdr3_aa: CASSEAWGTGTAYNEQFF
v_call: TRBV10-3; j_call: TRBJ2-3; clone_size: NA; cdr3_aa: CAISELGGDSTDTQYF
v_call: TRBV4-2; j_call: TRBJ2-2; clone_size: NA; cdr3_aa: CASSQDWGVTGELFF
v_call: TRBV6-4; j_call: TRBJ2-1; clone_size: NA; cdr3_aa: CASNVEVSHEQFF
v_call: TRBV19; j_call: TRBJ2-3; clone_size: NA; cdr3_aa: CASSITDRGSGDTQYF